This T cell receptor beta chain was documented in a study of cytomegalovirus exposure and HLA in healthy donors (dated by TCRdb to the late 2010s). Some background on the complete study: An earlier analysis of 587 of the donors reported about 290 Gb of sequence data and 100 million to 140 million unique TCR beta sequences from roughly 200 million T cells. An early release covering about 600 HLA-typed donors comprised 300 to 350 gigabases of sequencing data and some 79 million unique TCR sequences. Of the approximately 400 genotyped donors, 75% to 85% were placed in the genetic ancestry cluster associated with self-reported Caucasian donors. The study was designed to test whether signatures of past pathogen exposure could be identified by cataloging public T cell receptors. The T cell repertoires of several hundred subjects were profiled by immunosequencing and related to cytomegalovirus serostatus. Along with the roughly 670-subject first cohort, a separate validation cohort of 120 different subjects was used. High-throughput TCR immunosequencing, statistical association of individual TCRs with disease status, and machine learning were combined to predict cytomegalovirus infection status. In a later analysis, previously published TCR beta repertoires from 550 to 750 donors were re-analyzed and high-resolution HLA genotyping was added so that TCR occurrence patterns could be studied. Rather than drawing on any new phenotypic data, the later analysis identified candidate immune exposures from TCR beta sequences and the way those sequences occurred across donors. An earlier analysis of around 640 of the donors used high-throughput TCR beta sequencing to judge whether each TCR beta V gene segment behaved as functional or pseudogenic. Alongside the repertoire data, information on donor age, sex, ethnicity and CMV serostatus was compiled. A later genetic analysis took genome-wide SNP genotypes for about 55% of the roughly 670 donors and used that subset as a discovery cohort. Every repertoire in the discovery cohort had been generated on one and the same sequencing platform. HLA typing included class I and class II loci at four-digit resolution. The number of typed donors differed by locus: about 620-630 for A, B, C, DRB1 and DQB1; approximately 540 for DQA1; fewer than 610 for DPA1; and 400 to 480 for DPB1. Roughly 5 DR-DQ haplotypes were handled as single units for association and clustering, since linkage in the cohort was strong. Among about 370 genotyped donors of the cohort, an average of approximately 220,000 unique TCR beta nucleotide sequences was sequenced per donor, of which approximately 18% were non-productive.

The cohort consisted of 666 healthy bone marrow donors. Cohort members were all nominally healthy when sampled, although unrecorded immune exposures were likely present. The donor was CMV seronegative and was included in the group of around 320 seronegative cohort members. Every donor gave a peripheral blood sample, and the peripheral blood mononuclear cells from that sample were used for TCR beta sequencing. The Qiagen DNeasy Blood Extraction Kit was used to extract genomic DNA from the blood cell samples. Beyond this particular receptor, the publication reports: Because counts were too low, under 20 rarely observed V segments, including chromosome 9 orphons, were left out of the earlier analysis of some 640 of the donors. Correlated functional status among segregating V segments might reflect linkage disequilibrium, but an unknown experimental factor could not be ruled out. Because some donors lacked HLA typing at each locus, the association tests relied only on the typed subset. In a later analysis, HLA-associated TCR beta chains showed more clonal expansion and lower generation probabilities than non-associated chains that were equally common. Cytomegalovirus status was reported to be diagnosed by the classifier with high specificity and sensitivity in both the original and validation cohorts. The study listed around 160 TCR beta chains as associated with cytomegalovirus. Because the 87-base-pair reads could not distinguish some IMGT-functional V segments, including TRBV6-2 and TRBV6-3, those segments were excluded. An association between a missense DCLRE1C variant and V-gene and J-gene trimming of TCR beta chains was found in a later genetic analysis and replicated in an independent cohort. According to a later analysis, parvovirus B19, influenza, CMV and Epstein-Barr virus appeared linked to several top co-occurrence clusters. A later analysis found that most CMV-associated TCR beta chains appeared HLA-restricted, with HLA associations seemingly driven largely by CMV exposure. The presence/absence analyses assumed that sequencing depth was roughly uniform across donors, and that assumption may not be true. Across donors, most TCR sequences were observed very rarely, whereas some public TCRs were present in many individuals. Broadly in line with IMGT annotations, most TCR beta V segments showed up in productive rearrangements about 87% or about 30% of the time in an earlier analysis of 587 of the donors. When HLA alleles, especially DR and DQ, strongly co-occurred, TCR associations were difficult to assign to individual alleles. According to a later genetic analysis, donors in an Asian-associated ancestry cluster had fewer N-insertions in productive TCRs than the approximately 710-donor mean. The only immune exposure information available for the cohort was CMV serostatus. In a later analysis, TCR association rates were found to vary across HLA loci, with the most associated TCRs seen for DRB1 alleles and the fewest for HLA-C alleles. Specific HLA alleles were associated with around 18,000 TCR beta sequences at a false discovery rate of 0.05 in a later analysis. A further reported finding was that TCR beta sequences accurately predicted the HLA-A and HLA-B alleles for most subjects in the first cohort. A group of highly shared sequence variants was considered likely to be a technical artifact of the sequencing pipeline. Only TCR beta chains were sequenced in this cohort, and the absence of alpha or paired-chain data limited detectable features. The authors suggested that the approach could potentially be generalized to other disease states and immunological phenotypes. In vitro tests confirmed that a few of the cytomegalovirus-associated TCR beta chains recognize cytomegalovirus antigens.

Points on this clone: Its antigen is not yet known. There are no base qualities to consult, and no much larger clone falls within one base.

The library was generated by the immunoSEQ multiplex PCR assay. For the multiplex PCR, a mixture combining 60 forward primers for TCR Vbeta segments and 13 reverse primers for TCR Jbeta segments was used. Amplification of the CDR3 region of rearranged TCR beta genes was performed with a multiplex PCR assay on genomic DNA. On the Illumina HiSeq System, the amplified TCR beta libraries were sequenced as 87-base-pair reads. The original pipeline was this. A later analysis tallied 75 million to 95 million unique TCR beta chains across the approximately 670 repertoires, and around 9.9 million of those chains were shared by two or more donors. Raw reads were error-corrected and collapsed into unique sequences with a nearest-neighbor algorithm that merged closely related sequences to remove PCR and sequencing errors. CDR3 sequences were aligned to IMGT reference sequences to assign V, D and J gene segments. For a sequence to be retained, at least a six-nucleotide match to both a V gene segment and a J gene segment was required. Rearrangements were called productive when the CDR3 lacked stop codons and stayed in frame with V and J; all others were non-productive. Following IMGT convention, CDR3 was defined as the stretch from the second conserved V-encoded cysteine to the conserved J-encoded phenylalanine. The earlier analysis of about 500 of the donors excluded sequences that lacked an unambiguous match to a single V gene segment. An earlier analysis of about 590 of the donors classified V segments as functional when productive rearrangements were above 56.7% and as segregating when the standard deviation between donors was above 5%. To diagnose cytomegalovirus status from the catalog of TCR beta chain sequences, a statistical classification framework was built. In a later analysis, V and J genes were assigned by comparing TCR nucleotide sequences against IMGT/GENE-DB human TR gene sequences. In a later analysis, CDR3 sequences and most-parsimonious VDJ recombination scenarios were assigned using the TCRdist pipeline. A later analysis defined each TCR beta chain by its CDR3 amino acid sequence plus V-gene family, and excluded reads lacking a unique V-gene family. To address suspected cross-contamination and a sequencing artifact, a later analysis removed around 590 highly shared, low-generation-probability nucleotide sequences. In a later analysis, a clonal expansion index was calculated for each public chain from normalized within-repertoire ranks of inferred template counts. A later analysis computed generation probabilities with a VDJ recombination model fitted to out-of-frame rearrangements, and checked the results against IGoR. In a later analysis, hypergeometric tests were used to score TCR-TCR, TCR-HLA and TCR-CMV co-occurrence, with a repertoire-size bias correction applied to TCR pairs. To estimate false discovery rates, a later analysis permuted the HLA or CMV assignments 20 times. In a later analysis, co-occurring TCRs were grouped using DBSCAN, and TCRdist sequence similarity was added for clustering within HLA-allele-positive subsets. For co-occurrence clustering, repertoires with fewer than 30,000 or more than 120,000 public chains were excluded, along with roughly 5 repertoires with anomalous nucleotide sharing. This is the immuneACCESS table as TCRdb keeps it, with only in-frame sequences that have V and J called. A part of the clones is gone; compared with another copy, unresolved V genes explain less than half, and the rest is unexplained. V, J and clone size reflect that table, while D and trimming were determined from the DNA. The sample records 250,000 to 350,000 clones, about 90% of which are singletons. The leading ten clones occupy approximately 2.2% of the sample.

From the germline V gene (reference sequence), CDR1 is LNHDA and CDR2 is SQIVND. Between the V and J ends, shortened by 0 bases and 1 base respectively, the junction contains 3 bases. The CDR3 has 13 amino acids, counting the end cysteine and phenylalanine. The sequence is cut down to CDR3 DNA, 39 bases in frame from base 1. This clonotype was sampled from a woman between 18 and 29 years old in good health and CMV-seronegative. Sequencing was performed on PBMCs. This chain is built from TRBV19 and TRBJ1-1, with the D gene too uncertain to name. The DNA is as follows: TGTGCCAGTAGTATAGATCAGAACACTGAAGCTTTCTTT. Translated, it gives CASSIDQNTEAFF.